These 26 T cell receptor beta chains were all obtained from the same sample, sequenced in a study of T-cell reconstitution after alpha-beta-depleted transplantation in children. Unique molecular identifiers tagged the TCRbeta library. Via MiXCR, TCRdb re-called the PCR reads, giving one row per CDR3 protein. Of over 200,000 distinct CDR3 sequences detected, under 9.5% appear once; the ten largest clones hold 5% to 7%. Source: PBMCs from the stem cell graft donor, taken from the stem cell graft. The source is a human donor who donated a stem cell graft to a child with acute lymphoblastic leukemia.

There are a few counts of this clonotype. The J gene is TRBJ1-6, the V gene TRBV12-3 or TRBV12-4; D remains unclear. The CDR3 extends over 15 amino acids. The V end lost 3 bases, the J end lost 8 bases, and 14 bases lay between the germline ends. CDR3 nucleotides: TGTGCCAGCAGTTTTGCGTGGCCCGCCTATTCACCCCTCCACTTT. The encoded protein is CASSFAWPAYSPLHF.

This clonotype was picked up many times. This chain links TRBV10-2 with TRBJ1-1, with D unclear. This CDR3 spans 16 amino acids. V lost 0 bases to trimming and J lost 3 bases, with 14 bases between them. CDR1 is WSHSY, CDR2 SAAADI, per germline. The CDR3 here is CASSESIGQLHTEAFF. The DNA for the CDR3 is TGCGCCAGCAGTGAGTCGATAGGGCAGTTGCACACTGAAGCTTTCTTT.

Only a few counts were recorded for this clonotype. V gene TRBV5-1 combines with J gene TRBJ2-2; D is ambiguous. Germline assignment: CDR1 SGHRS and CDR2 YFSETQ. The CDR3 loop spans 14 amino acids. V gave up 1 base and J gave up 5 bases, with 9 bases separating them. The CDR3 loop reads CASSLTAGTGELFF. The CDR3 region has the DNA TGCGCCAGCAGCTTGACCGCCGGGACCGGGGAGCTGTTTTTT.

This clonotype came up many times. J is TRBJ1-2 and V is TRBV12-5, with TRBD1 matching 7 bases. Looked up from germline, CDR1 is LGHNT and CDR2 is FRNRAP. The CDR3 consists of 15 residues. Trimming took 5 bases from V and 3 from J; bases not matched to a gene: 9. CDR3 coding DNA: TGTGCTAGTGGTGGAAGACAGGGTGGAGACTATGGCTACACCTTC. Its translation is CASGGRQGGDYGYTF.

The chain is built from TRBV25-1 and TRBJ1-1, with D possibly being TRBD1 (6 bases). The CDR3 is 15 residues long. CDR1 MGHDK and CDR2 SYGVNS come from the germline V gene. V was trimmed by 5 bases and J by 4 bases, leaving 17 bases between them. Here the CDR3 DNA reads TGTGCCAGCAGTCCCATACAGGGCGTAAGCACTGAAGCTTTCTTT. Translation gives CASSPIQGVSTEAFF.

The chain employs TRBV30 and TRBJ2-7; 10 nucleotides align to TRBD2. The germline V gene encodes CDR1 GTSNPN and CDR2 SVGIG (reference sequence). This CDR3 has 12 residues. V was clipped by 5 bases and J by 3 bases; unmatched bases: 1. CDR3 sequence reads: CAWASGGYEQYF. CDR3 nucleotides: TGTGCCTGGGCTAGCGGGGGCTACGAGCAGTACTTC.

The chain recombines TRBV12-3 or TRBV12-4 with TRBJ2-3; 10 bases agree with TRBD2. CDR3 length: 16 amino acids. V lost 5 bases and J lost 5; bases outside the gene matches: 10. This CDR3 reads CASSPGAGGPVDTQYF. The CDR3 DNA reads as TGTGCCAGCAGTCCCGGAGCGGGGGGGCCCGTAGATACGCAGTATTTT.

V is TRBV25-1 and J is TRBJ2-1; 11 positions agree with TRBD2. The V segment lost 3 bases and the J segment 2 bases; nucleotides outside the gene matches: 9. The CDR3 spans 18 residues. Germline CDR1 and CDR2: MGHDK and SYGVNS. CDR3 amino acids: CASSDGLAGGSAYNEQFF. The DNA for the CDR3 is TGTGCCAGCAGTGACGGTCTAGCGGGGGGATCGGCCTACAATGAGCAGTTCTTC.

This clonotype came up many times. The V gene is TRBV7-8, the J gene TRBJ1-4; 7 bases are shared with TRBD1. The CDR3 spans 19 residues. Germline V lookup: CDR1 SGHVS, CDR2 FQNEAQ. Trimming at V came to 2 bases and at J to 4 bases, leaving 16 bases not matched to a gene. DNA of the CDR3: TGTGCCAGCAGCTTAAATGCCTTCGCAGGGGGTCTGGATAATGAAAAACTGTTTTTT. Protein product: CASSLNAFAGGLDNEKLFF.

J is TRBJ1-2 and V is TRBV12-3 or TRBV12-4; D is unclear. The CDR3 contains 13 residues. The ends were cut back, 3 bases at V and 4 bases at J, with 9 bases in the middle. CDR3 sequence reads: CASSLEASYGYTF. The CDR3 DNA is TGTGCCAGCAGTTTGGAAGCGAGCTATGGCTACACCTTC.

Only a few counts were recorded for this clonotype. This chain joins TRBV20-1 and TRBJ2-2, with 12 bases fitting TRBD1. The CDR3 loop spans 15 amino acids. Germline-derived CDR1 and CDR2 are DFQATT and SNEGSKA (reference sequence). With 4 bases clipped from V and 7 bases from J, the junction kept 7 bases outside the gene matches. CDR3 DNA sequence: TGCAGTGCTACACCGGGACAGGGGGCGGTCGGGGAGCTGTTTTTT. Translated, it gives CSATPGQGAVGELFF.

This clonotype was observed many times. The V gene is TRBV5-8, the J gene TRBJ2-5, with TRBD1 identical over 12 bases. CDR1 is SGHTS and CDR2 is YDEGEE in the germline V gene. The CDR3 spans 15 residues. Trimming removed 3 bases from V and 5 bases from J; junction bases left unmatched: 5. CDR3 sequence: CASSSGQGARETQYF. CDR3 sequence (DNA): TGTGCCAGCAGCTCGGGACAGGGGGCAAGGGAGACCCAGTACTTC.

Here the CDR3 DNA reads TGCGCCAGCGGAACAGAGTCTGGGGCCAACGTCCTGACTTTC. Translated, it gives CASGTESGANVLTF. This chain uses TRBV5-1 with TRBJ2-6; D call uncertain. Trimming removed 7 bases at V and 1 base at J, with 9 bases between. The CDR3 spans 14 residues. Germline V lookup: CDR1 SGHRS, CDR2 YFSETQ.

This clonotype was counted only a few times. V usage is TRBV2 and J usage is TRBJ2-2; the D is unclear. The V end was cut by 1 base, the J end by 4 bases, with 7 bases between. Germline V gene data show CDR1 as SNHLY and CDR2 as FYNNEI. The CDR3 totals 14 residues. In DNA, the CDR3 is TGTGCCAGCAGTGAAGATCTGGGCACCGGGGAGCTGTTTTTT. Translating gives CASSEDLGTGELFF.

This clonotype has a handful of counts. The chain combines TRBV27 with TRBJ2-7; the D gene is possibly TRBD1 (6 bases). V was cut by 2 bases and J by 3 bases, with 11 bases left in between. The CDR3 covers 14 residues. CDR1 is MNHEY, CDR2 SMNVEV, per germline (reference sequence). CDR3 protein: CASSLRARGYEQYF. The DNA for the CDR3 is TGTGCCAGCAGTTTAAGGGCCAGGGGCTACGAGCAGTACTTC.

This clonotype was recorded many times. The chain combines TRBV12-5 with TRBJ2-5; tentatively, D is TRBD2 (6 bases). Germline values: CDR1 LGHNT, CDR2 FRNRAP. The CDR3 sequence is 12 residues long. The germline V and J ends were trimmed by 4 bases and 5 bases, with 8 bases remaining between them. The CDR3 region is CASGYGGETQYF. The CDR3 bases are TGTGCTAGTGGTTACGGAGGGGAGACCCAGTACTTC.

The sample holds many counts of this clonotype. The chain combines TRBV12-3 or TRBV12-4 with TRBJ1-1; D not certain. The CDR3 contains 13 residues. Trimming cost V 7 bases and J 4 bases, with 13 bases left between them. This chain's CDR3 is CASTPGRSTEAFF. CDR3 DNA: TGTGCCAGCACCCCCGGTCGGTCCACTGAAGCTTTCTTT.

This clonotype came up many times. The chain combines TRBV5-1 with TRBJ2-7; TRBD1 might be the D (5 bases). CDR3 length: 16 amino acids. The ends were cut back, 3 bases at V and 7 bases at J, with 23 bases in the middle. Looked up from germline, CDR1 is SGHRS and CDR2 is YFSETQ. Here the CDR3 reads CASSSKGQGGLREQYF. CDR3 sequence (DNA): TGCGCCAGCAGCTCAAAGGGCCAGGGTGGCCTAAGGGAGCAGTACTTC.

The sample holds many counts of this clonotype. CDR3 amino acids: CASSRDSLNQPQHF. CDR3 DNA: TGCGCCAGCAGCCGGGACAGCCTAAATCAGCCCCAGCATTTT. The chain uses TRBV4-1 and TRBJ1-5; 7 nucleotides match TRBD1. Germline values: CDR1 MGHRA, CDR2 YSYEKL. This CDR3 contains 14 residues. V gave up 4 bases and J gave up 4 bases; unmatched junction bases: 4.

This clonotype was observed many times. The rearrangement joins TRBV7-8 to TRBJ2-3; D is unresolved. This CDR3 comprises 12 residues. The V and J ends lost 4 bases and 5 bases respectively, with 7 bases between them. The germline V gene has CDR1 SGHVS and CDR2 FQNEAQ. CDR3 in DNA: TGTGCCAGCAGCTCAAACAGAGATACGCAGTATTTT. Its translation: CASSSNRDTQYF.

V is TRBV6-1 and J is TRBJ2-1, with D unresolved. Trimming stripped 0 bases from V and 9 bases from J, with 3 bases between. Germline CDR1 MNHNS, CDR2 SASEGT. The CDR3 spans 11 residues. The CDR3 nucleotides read TGTGCCAGCAGTGAAGCGCGTGAGCAGTTCTTC. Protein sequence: CASSEAREQFF.

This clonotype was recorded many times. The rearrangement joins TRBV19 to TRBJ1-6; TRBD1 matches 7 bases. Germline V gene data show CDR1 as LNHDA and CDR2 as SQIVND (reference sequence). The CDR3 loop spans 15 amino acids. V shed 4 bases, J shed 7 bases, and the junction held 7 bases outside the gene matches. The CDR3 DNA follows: TGTGCCAGTAGTACGACAGGGAAGGGCAATTCACCCCTCCACTTT. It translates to CASSTTGKGNSPLHF.

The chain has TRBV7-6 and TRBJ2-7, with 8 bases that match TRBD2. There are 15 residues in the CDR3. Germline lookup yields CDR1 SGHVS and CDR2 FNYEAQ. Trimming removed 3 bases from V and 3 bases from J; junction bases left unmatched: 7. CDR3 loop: CASSFSQRGLYEQYF. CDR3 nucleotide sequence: TGTGCCAGCAGCTTCTCCCAGCGGGGGCTCTACGAGCAGTACTTC.

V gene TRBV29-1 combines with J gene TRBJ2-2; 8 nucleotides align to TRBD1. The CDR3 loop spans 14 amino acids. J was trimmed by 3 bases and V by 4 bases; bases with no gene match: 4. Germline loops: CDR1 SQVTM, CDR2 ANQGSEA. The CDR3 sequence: CSVGGTGHTGELFF. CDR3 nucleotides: TGCAGCGTTGGGGGGACAGGACACACCGGGGAGCTGTTTTTT.

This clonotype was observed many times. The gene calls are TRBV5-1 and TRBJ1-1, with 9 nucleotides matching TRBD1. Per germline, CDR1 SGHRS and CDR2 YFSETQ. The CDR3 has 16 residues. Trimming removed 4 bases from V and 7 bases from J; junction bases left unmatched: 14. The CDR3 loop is CASSLEPGQGADEAFF. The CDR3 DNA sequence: TGCGCCAGCAGCCTCGAACCGGGACAGGGAGCGGATGAAGCTTTCTTT.

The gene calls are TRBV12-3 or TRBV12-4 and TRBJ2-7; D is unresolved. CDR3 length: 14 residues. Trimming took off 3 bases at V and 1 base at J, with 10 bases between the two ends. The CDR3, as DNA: TGTGCCAGCAGTTTTTCGCGAGTATCCTACGAGCAGTACTTC. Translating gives CASSFSRVSYEQYF.